A selection of T cell receptor beta chains follows, all from one sample in a study of T-cell reconstitution after alpha-beta-depleted transplantation in children. One entry per CDR3 protein results from TCRdb running MiXCR on the PCR reads. The profile shows around 490,000 distinct CDR3 sequences, 10% to 12% of them singletons. Sample: PBMCs, mostly from graft donor cells, taken 180 days after TCRalphabeta/CD19-depleted stem cell transplant. The source of these receptors is a female patient aged 2 to 10 who had a stem cell transplant for aplastic anemia, so the T cells may come from the graft donor. The CDR3 runs from the conserved cysteine through the conserved F or W.

CDR3aa: CASTSPVGAQHF; v_gene: TRBV7-9; len: 12; j_gene: TRBJ1-5
CDR3aa: CASSVTNSGLTNQPQHF; v_gene: TRBV9; len: 17; j_gene: TRBJ1-5
CDR3aa: CASSQDGTSDQPQHF; v_gene: TRBV4-1; len: 15; j_gene: TRBJ1-5
CDR3aa: CSVTQGLLYNEQFF; v_gene: TRBV29-1; len: 14; j_gene: TRBJ2-1
CDR3aa: CASTPREPTIYYGYTF; v_gene: TRBV9; len: 16; j_gene: TRBJ1-2
CDR3aa: CASSPLQGTNEKLFF; v_gene: TRBV5-5; len: 15; j_gene: TRBJ1-4
CDR3aa: CASSAPKGEQFF; v_gene: TRBV5-1; len: 12; j_gene: TRBJ2-1
CDR3aa: CASSPRATRSQETQYF; v_gene: TRBV5-1; len: 16; j_gene: TRBJ2-5
CDR3aa: CSAPRGTSRSYEQYF; v_gene: TRBV20-1; len: 15; j_gene: TRBJ2-7
CDR3aa: CATSRDRTYEQYF; v_gene: TRBV15; len: 13; j_gene: TRBJ2-7
CDR3aa: CASSEVYGGSPPIPGHNEQFF; v_gene: TRBV13; len: 21; j_gene: TRBJ2-1
CDR3aa: CSARGLWRGGRGANVLTF; v_gene: TRBV20-1; len: 18; j_gene: TRBJ2-6
CDR3aa: CASSLVGSDTQYF; v_gene: TRBV7-2; len: 13; j_gene: TRBJ2-3
CDR3aa: CASSFLPGGTQPQHF; v_gene: TRBV28; len: 15; j_gene: TRBJ1-5
CDR3aa: CASSFGDTQYF; v_gene: TRBV5-1; len: 11; j_gene: TRBJ2-3
CDR3aa: CASSFQENTEAFF; v_gene: TRBV12-3/TRBV12-4; len: 13; j_gene: TRBJ1-1
CDR3aa: CASSQDAGGALTDTQYF; v_gene: TRBV4-2; len: 17; j_gene: TRBJ2-3
CDR3aa: CASSFGTSGYYNEQFF; v_gene: TRBV7-8; len: 16; j_gene: TRBJ2-1
CDR3aa: CASSVGLAGYEQYF; v_gene: TRBV9; len: 14; j_gene: TRBJ2-7
CDR3aa: CATSQATSGRWVYNEQFF; v_gene: TRBV3-1; len: 18; j_gene: TRBJ2-1
CDR3aa: CASTPPGGNNSPLHF; v_gene: TRBV7-2; len: 15; j_gene: TRBJ1-6
CDR3aa: CASSLGDSNEQYF; v_gene: TRBV28; len: 13; j_gene: TRBJ2-7
CDR3aa: CASSSLHDTGELFF; v_gene: TRBV5-1; len: 14; j_gene: TRBJ2-2
CDR3aa: CAISARGAPANYGYTF; v_gene: TRBV10-3; len: 16; j_gene: TRBJ1-2
CDR3aa: CSATSGAGVNSPLHF; v_gene: TRBV20-1; len: 15; j_gene: TRBJ1-6
CDR3aa: CASSISFTGELFF; v_gene: TRBV19; len: 13; j_gene: TRBJ2-2
CDR3aa: CAGSVGEYGDRGYFSSYNEQFF; v_gene: TRBV21-1; len: 22; j_gene: TRBJ2-1
CDR3aa: CASSLPGGLAPDTEAFF; v_gene: TRBV7-8; len: 17; j_gene: TRBJ1-1
CDR3aa: CSARAGGYNEQFF; v_gene: TRBV29-1; len: 13; j_gene: TRBJ2-1
CDR3aa: CASSLSQGAFQETQYF; v_gene: TRBV5-1; len: 16; j_gene: TRBJ2-5
CDR3aa: CASSHRNLVRGREAFF; v_gene: TRBV12-3/TRBV12-4; len: 16; j_gene: TRBJ1-1
CDR3aa: CASSLGTGGWQPQHF; v_gene: TRBV7-9; len: 15; j_gene: TRBJ1-5
CDR3aa: CSAERGTVDGYTF; v_gene: TRBV20-1; len: 13; j_gene: TRBJ1-2
CDR3aa: CASSNTGGGYNEQFF; v_gene: TRBV7-9; len: 15; j_gene: TRBJ2-1
CDR3aa: CSAPSGRVGNEQFF; v_gene: TRBV20-1; len: 14; j_gene: TRBJ2-1
CDR3aa: CASSLDPRTYEQYF; v_gene: TRBV27; len: 14; j_gene: TRBJ2-7
CDR3aa: CSAEFFNEQFF; v_gene: TRBV29-1; len: 11; j_gene: TRBJ2-1
CDR3aa: CSVHLQGRDRQYGYTF; v_gene: TRBV29-1; len: 16; j_gene: TRBJ1-2
CDR3aa: CASSPIGGDRGNTIYF; v_gene: TRBV18; len: 16; j_gene: TRBJ1-3
CDR3aa: CSASRPNTEAFF; v_gene: TRBV20-1; len: 12; j_gene: TRBJ1-1
CDR3aa: CASSSDPYQPQHF; v_gene: TRBV27; len: 13; j_gene: TRBJ1-5
CDR3aa: CASRNKSPHNEQFF; v_gene: TRBV25-1; len: 14; j_gene: TRBJ2-1
CDR3aa: CASSQRGGLYEQYF; v_gene: TRBV4-2; len: 14; j_gene: TRBJ2-7
CDR3aa: CASGPRILSGANVLTF; v_gene: TRBV4-1; len: 16; j_gene: TRBJ2-6
CDR3aa: CASSHFPLDRSFPQHF; v_gene: TRBV19; len: 16; j_gene: TRBJ1-5
CDR3aa: CARSPTYPQPGLDTTDTQYF; v_gene: TRBV19; len: 20; j_gene: TRBJ2-3
CDR3aa: CASSHPEGRGLYTEAFF; v_gene: TRBV5-1; len: 17; j_gene: TRBJ1-1
CDR3aa: CASSPKRGKVYEQYF; v_gene: TRBV14; len: 15; j_gene: TRBJ2-7
CDR3aa: CASSFGPSGYTF; v_gene: TRBV5-1; len: 12; j_gene: TRBJ1-2
CDR3aa: CSAPTGVQARYEQYF; v_gene: TRBV20-1; len: 15; j_gene: TRBJ2-7
CDR3aa: CASSFGTGVRKNIQYF; v_gene: TRBV7-2; len: 16; j_gene: TRBJ2-4
CDR3aa: CASSLAWDITDTQYF; v_gene: TRBV11-2; len: 15; j_gene: TRBJ2-3
CDR3aa: CARQGANTGELFF; v_gene: TRBV2; len: 13; j_gene: TRBJ2-2
CDR3aa: CASSQASGTGELFF; v_gene: TRBV4-3; len: 14; j_gene: TRBJ2-2
CDR3aa: CASSGGQTHEQYF; v_gene: TRBV5-1; len: 13; j_gene: TRBJ2-7
CDR3aa: CASSSGLASEQYF; v_gene: TRBV5-1; len: 13; j_gene: TRBJ2-7
CDR3aa: CASSVTGTGLFGYTF; v_gene: TRBV5-1; len: 15; j_gene: TRBJ1-2
CDR3aa: CASSQVATSGPGELFF; v_gene: TRBV4-1; len: 16; j_gene: TRBJ2-2
CDR3aa: CASNRDVGRGNQPQHF; v_gene: TRBV19; len: 16; j_gene: TRBJ1-5